This TCR beta chain derives from a study of blood T cell repertoires in COVID-19. About the research overall: The United States, Italy and Spain were the sources of the acute and convalescent COVID-19 samples. The analysed material was cDNA or gDNA that came from T cells, B-cell-depleted T cells, or PBMCs.

Unmatched junction bases numbered 6, after V lost 4 bases and J lost 3 bases. The CDR3 has 14 residues. Germline CDR1 and CDR2: SGHRS and YFSETQ. Study processing details: Amplification from reference gene primers served as the basis for estimated nucleated cell counts. Sequencing was performed with immunoSEQ multiplex PCR; in TCRdb, only in-frame clones are kept and a portion is missing. D and trimming were read from the DNA, whereas the V and J calls and clone size are those reported in that table. This repertoire shows about 61,000 clones, about 88% found once; its top ten account for over 20%. Material: peripheral blood. This chain joins TRBV5-1 and TRBJ2-7; 8 nucleotides agree with TRBD1. The receptor's source is a woman in her forties or fifties with active or convalescent COVID-19. The CDR3 spells CASSPRDRYYEQYF. DNA of the CDR3: TGCGCCAGCAGCCCGAGGGACAGGTACTACGAGCAGTACTTC.